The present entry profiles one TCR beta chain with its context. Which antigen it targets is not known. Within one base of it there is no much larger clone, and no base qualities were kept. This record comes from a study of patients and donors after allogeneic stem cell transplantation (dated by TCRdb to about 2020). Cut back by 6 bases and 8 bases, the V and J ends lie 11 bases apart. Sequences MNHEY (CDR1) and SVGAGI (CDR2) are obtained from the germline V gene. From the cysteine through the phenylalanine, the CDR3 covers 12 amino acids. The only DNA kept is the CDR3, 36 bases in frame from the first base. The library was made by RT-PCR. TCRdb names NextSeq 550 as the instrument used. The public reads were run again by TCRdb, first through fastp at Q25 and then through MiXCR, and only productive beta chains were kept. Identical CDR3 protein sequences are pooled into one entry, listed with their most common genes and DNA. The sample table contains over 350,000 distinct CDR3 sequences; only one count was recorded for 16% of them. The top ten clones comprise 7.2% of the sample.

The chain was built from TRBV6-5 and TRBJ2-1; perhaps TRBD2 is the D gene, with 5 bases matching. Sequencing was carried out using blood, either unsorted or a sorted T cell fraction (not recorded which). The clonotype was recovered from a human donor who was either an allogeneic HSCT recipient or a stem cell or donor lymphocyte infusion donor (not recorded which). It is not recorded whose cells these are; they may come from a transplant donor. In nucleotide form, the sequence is TGTGCCAGCAGATCACTAGTCGATGAGCAGTTCTTC. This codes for CASRSLVDEQFF.